The entry below describes one TCR beta chain. What it binds is unknown. The sample belongs to a study of graft-versus-host responses after intestinal transplantation. V was trimmed by 2 bases and J by 5 bases, leaving 9 bases between them. This CDR3 is 12 amino acids long. CDR1 and CDR2 from the germline V gene are GTSNPN and SVGIG (reference sequence). Only in-frame clones appear in the TCRdb table, and some are missing; sequencing was by immunoSEQ multiplex PCR. The table has over 70,000 clones, roughly 90% seen once. This chain joins TRBV30 and TRBJ1-1; no firm D call. The clonotype comes from a human donor who was the organ donor for an intestinal transplant. Sequences were derived from unstimulated CD8+ T cells sorted from spleen or lymph node cells, sampled before transplant. CDR3 sequence: CAWSPIGTEAFF. Here the CDR3 DNA reads TGTGCCTGGAGTCCTATCGGTACTGAAGCTTTCTTT.